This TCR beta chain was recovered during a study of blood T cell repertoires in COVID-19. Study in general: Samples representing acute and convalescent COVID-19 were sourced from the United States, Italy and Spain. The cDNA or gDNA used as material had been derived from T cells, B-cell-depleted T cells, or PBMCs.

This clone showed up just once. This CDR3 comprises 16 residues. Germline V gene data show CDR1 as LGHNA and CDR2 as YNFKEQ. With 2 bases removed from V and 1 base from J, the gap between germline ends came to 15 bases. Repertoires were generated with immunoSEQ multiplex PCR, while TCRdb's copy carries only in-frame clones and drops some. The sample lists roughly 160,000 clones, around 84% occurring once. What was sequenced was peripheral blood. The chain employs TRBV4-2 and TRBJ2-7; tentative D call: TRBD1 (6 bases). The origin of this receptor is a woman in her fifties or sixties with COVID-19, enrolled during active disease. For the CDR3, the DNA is TGTGCCAGCAGCCAACCAGGTTGGACAGCATCCTACGAGCAGTACTTC. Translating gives CASSQPGWTASYEQYF.